These 15 T cell receptor beta chains originate from one sample sequenced in a study of blood T cell repertoires in COVID-19. TCRdb's copy holds only in-frame clones and misses some; the assay was immunoSEQ multiplex PCR. The sample contains about 83,000 clones, roughly 90% of which appear only once. The specimen sequenced was peripheral blood. Receptors were obtained from an elderly woman with active or convalescent COVID-19.

This clone was seen a single time. The rearrangement joins TRBV15 to TRBJ1-3, with D perhaps TRBD1 (5 bases). The germline gives CDR1 LNHNV, CDR2 YYDKDF (reference sequence). Trimming pared 2 bases from V and 4 bases from J, leaving 15 bases between. The CDR3 is made up of 16 amino acids. The CDR3 loop reads CATSRRKGREGNTIYF. DNA of the CDR3: TGTGCCACCAGCAGAAGGAAGGGACGGGAGGGAAACACCATATATTTT. Based on the CDR3 plus reference TRBV15 and TRBJ1-3, the full variable domain is DAMVIQNPRYQVTQFGKPVTLSCSQTLNHNVMYWYQQKSSQAPKLLFHYYDKDFNNEADTPDNFQSRRPNTSFCFLDIRSPGLGDTAMYLCATSRRKGREGNTIYFGEGSWLTVV.

As DNA, the CDR3 is TGTGCCAGCAGCTTATCGGGGTGGACTGAAGCTTTCTTT. Amino acid sequence: CASSLSGWTEAFF. The chain uses TRBV7-3 and TRBJ1-1; D ambiguous. CDR1 is SGHTA and CDR2 is FQGTGA in the germline V gene. The V gene lost 2 bases and the J gene lost 5 bases, with 9 bases spanning the gap. This CDR3 has 13 residues.

The chain combines TRBV10-3 with TRBJ1-2, with TRBD1 identical over 9 bases. In germline, CDR1 is ENHRY, CDR2 SYGVKD. This CDR3 has 14 amino acids. Germline trimming cut 6 bases from V and 4 bases from J; bases unmatched to any gene: 6. CDR3 sequence: CAIRGQGGFYGYTF. The DNA of the CDR3 is TGTGCCATCAGGGGACAGGGAGGATTCTATGGCTACACCTTC.

The genes are TRBV30 and TRBJ1-1; a possible D gene is TRBD1 (5 bases). Germline V lookup: CDR1 GTSNPN, CDR2 SVGIG (reference sequence). Trimming cost V 5 bases and J 11 bases, with 15 bases left between them. CDR3 length equals 11 residues. The DNA for the CDR3 is TGTGCCTGGGTCAGGGATACGACGGCTTTCTTT. This encodes CAWVRDTTAFF.

This CDR3 is CASSLGAGREQYF. The DNA for the CDR3 is TGTGCCAGCAGCTTAGGAGCAGGGCGCGAGCAGTACTTC. V usage is TRBV11-3 and J usage is TRBJ2-7, with a possible D match to TRBD1 (5 bases). The CDR3 spans 13 residues. V gave up 1 base and J gave up 6 bases, with 10 bases separating them. The germline CDR1 and CDR2 sequences are SGHNT and YENEEA.

The chain uses TRBV19 and TRBJ2-7; 7 nucleotides align to TRBD1. Germline lookup yields CDR1 LNHDA and CDR2 SQIVND (reference sequence). The CDR3 is made up of 15 amino acids. Unmatched junction bases numbered 5, after V lost 1 base and J lost 2 bases. CDR3 sequence: CASSIGGQSPYEQYF. The DNA of the CDR3 is TGTGCCAGTAGTATAGGGGGACAGTCCCCCTACGAGCAGTACTTC.

The chain recombines TRBV25-1 with TRBJ1-6; the D is unclear. The CDR3 has 15 residues. Trimming removed 5 bases from V and 7 bases from J, with 15 bases in between. Germline V gene lookup returns CDR1 MGHDK and CDR2 SYGVNS. DNA for the CDR3: TGTGCCAGCAGTCTCCCCACCAGTTCCAATTCACCCCTCCACTTT. Translated, it gives CASSLPTSSNSPLHF.

The chain links TRBV7-9 to TRBJ2-3; TRBD2 might be the D (6 bases). Germline V gene lookup returns CDR1 SEHNR and CDR2 FQNEAQ (reference sequence). The CDR3 has 13 residues. The V end lost 4 bases, the J end lost 6 bases, and 11 bases lay between the germline ends. For the CDR3, the DNA is TGTGCCAGCAGCTGGGGAGGCGCGGATACGCAGTATTTT. Translation gives CASSWGGADTQYF.

This clone occurred once. This sequence joins TRBV6-4 and TRBJ2-1, with TRBD2 matching over 12 bases. The CDR3 has 17 residues. With V trimmed by 5 bases and J by 7 bases, 12 bases remained unmatched. Looked up from germline, CDR1 is MRHNA and CDR2 is SNTAGT. CDR3 sequence: CASSLRTSGASLNEQFF. CDR3 nucleotides: TGTGCCAGCAGTCTCCGGACTAGCGGGGCCTCGTTGAATGAGCAGTTCTTC.

The V gene is TRBV6-5, the J gene TRBJ1-1, with TRBD1 as a possible D gene (6 bases). Trimming cost V 2 bases and J 0 bases, with 10 bases left between them. The V gene's germline CDR1 is MNHEY and CDR2 SVGAGI. The length of the CDR3 is 15 residues. The CDR3 DNA reads as TGTGCCAGCAGTTACAATGGGGGCATGAACACTGAAGCTTTCTTT. The encoded protein is CASSYNGGMNTEAFF.

The chain employs TRBV7-6 and TRBJ1-5; possible D gene TRBD1, 6 bases. This CDR3 region has 16 residues. The V gene lost 5 bases and the J gene lost 6 bases, with 20 bases spanning the gap. Per germline, CDR1 SGHVS and CDR2 FNYEAQ. CDR3 protein: CASSPRSGAYSQPQHF. In DNA, the CDR3 is TGTGCCAGCAGCCCCAGGTCAGGGGCTTACAGTCAGCCCCAGCATTTT.

This sequence joins TRBV6-1 and TRBJ1-4, with TRBD1 matching 10 bases. V lost 0 bases to trimming and J lost 8 bases; unmatched junction nucleotides: 3. Germline loops: CDR1 MNHNS, CDR2 SASEGT. The length of the CDR3 is 15 residues. DNA for the CDR3: TGTGCCAGCAGTGAAGCGGGGACAGGGGTGGAAAAACTGTTTTTT. Amino acid sequence: CASSEAGTGVEKLFF.

The chain employs TRBV2 and TRBJ2-7, with 8 bases identical to TRBD1. This CDR3 is built from 13 residues. Germline lookup yields CDR1 SNHLY and CDR2 FYNNEI. The V gene end was trimmed by 7 bases and the J gene end by 7 bases; junction bases not matched to a gene: 9. In DNA, the CDR3 is TGTGCCAGCACGCAGGGGGCAGCAGGGGAGCAGTACTTC. The encoded protein is CASTQGAAGEQYF.

This chain uses TRBV5-4 with TRBJ2-2, with D tentatively TRBD1 (6 bases). The germline gives CDR1 SGHNT, CDR2 YYREEE (reference sequence). V was trimmed by 4 bases and J by 4 bases, leaving 11 bases between them. The CDR3 totals 14 residues. The CDR3 coding sequence is TGTGCCAGCAGCACCGGGACAACCACCGGGGAGCTGTTTTTT. It yields the protein CASSTGTTTGELFF. The full variable domain, with the rest looked up from reference TRBV5-4 and TRBJ2-2, is ETGVTQSPTHLIKTRGQQVTLRCSSQSGHNTVSWYQQALGQGPQFIFQYYREEENGRGNFPPRFSGLQFPNYSSELNVNALELDDSALYLCASSTGTTTGELFFGEGSRLTVL.

This clone was counted a few times. The V call is TRBV12-3 or TRBV12-4, the J call TRBJ2-7; the D gene is possibly TRBD1 (6 bases). The CDR3 extends over 13 amino acids. Trimming took 5 bases from V and 0 from J, leaving 8 bases between them. This chain's CDR3 is CASSRQASYEQYF. DNA for the CDR3: TGTGCCAGCAGTAGACAGGCCTCCTACGAGCAGTACTTC.